One and the same sample provided the 5 T cell receptor beta chains below, sequenced in a study of regulatory dendritic cells for organ transplantation. Clones were sequenced by immunoSEQ multiplex PCR, and TCRdb holds only the in-frame ones, with some missing. The sample lists 28,000 or so clones, 80% to 85% occurring once. The sample comprised naive CD4+ T cells from blood. Subset reported: CD45RA+ naive T cells. The receptors were gathered from a human donor in good health.

The chain uses TRBV4-2 and TRBJ2-3; D may be TRBD2 (5 bases). V dropped 2 bases and J dropped 8 bases, with 14 bases sitting between them. CDR3 length equals 14 residues. Per germline, CDR1 LGHNA and CDR2 YNFKEQ. The CDR3 nucleotides read TGTGCCAGCAGCCAAACCGGAGCCGCGGGTACGCAGTATTTT. Encoded protein: CASSQTGAAGTQYF.

The chain employs TRBV10-3 and TRBJ1-5; 9 bases align to TRBD1. From germline, CDR1 is ENHRY and CDR2 SYGVKD. The CDR3 runs to 16 residues. V shed 3 bases, J shed 4 bases, and the junction held 7 bases outside the gene matches. The CDR3 DNA reads as TGTGCCATCAGTGAAGCCGGGACAGGGAATAATCAGCCCCAGCATTTT. This gives the protein CAISEAGTGNNQPQHF.

This chain links TRBV19 with TRBJ2-4, with a weak D call TRBD2 (6 bases). Germline V lookup: CDR1 LNHDA, CDR2 SQIVND (reference sequence). This CDR3 comprises 16 residues. Trimming shortened V by 5 bases and J by 3 bases, and 17 bases separated the two germline ends. CDR3 amino acids: CASSARGQEGKNIQYF. CDR3 in DNA: TGTGCCAGTAGTGCCCGGGGCCAGGAGGGCAAAAACATTCAGTACTTC.

The chain joins TRBV7-9 to TRBJ2-2, with TRBD1 matching 7 bases. The ends lost 10 bases at V and 0 bases at J; junction bases unmatched: 8. The CDR3 runs to 15 residues. Germline CDR1 reads SEHNR; CDR2 reads FQNEAQ (reference sequence). The CDR3 region has the DNA TGTGCCACCCCCCGAGGACAGGCGAACACCGGGGAGCTGTTTTTT. Encoded protein: CATPRGQANTGELFF. Filled out from reference TRBV7-9 and TRBJ2-2, the complete variable domain reads DTGVSQNPRHKITKRGQNVTFRCDPISEHNRLYWYRQTLGQGPEFLTYFQNEAQLEKSRLLSDRFSAERPKGSFSTLEIQRTEQGDSAMYLCATPRGQANTGELFFGEGSRLTVL.

V usage is TRBV6-6 and J usage is TRBJ2-2; 8 bases align to TRBD1. The length of the CDR3 is 16 residues. The V gene's germline CDR1 is MNHNY and CDR2 SVGAGI (reference sequence). The V gene end was trimmed by 6 bases and the J gene end by 4 bases; junction bases not matched to a gene: 10. CDR3 sequence (DNA): TGTGCCAGCAGACCGCCTAGGACAGGGCTCACCGGGGAGCTGTTTTTT. Amino acids: CASRPPRTGLTGELFF.